The 14 T cell receptor beta chains listed next were all sequenced from one sample in a study of blood T cell repertoires in COVID-19. Profiled with immunoSEQ multiplex PCR; TCRdb holds only in-frame clones, not every one. Seen here are fewer than 600,000 clones, 80% to 90% observed once, and the top ten hold roughly 1%. Sequenced: peripheral blood. Receptors were obtained from a man in his late teens or twenties with COVID-19, enrolled during active disease.

J is TRBJ2-7 and V is TRBV28; TRBD1 is a possible D gene (6 bases). Germline V gene data show CDR1 as MDHEN and CDR2 as SYDVKM. V lost 5 bases and J lost 3, with 11 bases in between. This CDR3 has 13 residues. The CDR3 DNA reads TGTGCCAGCAGTCTCCTGGACAGCTACGAGCAGTACTTC. Translated: CASSLLDSYEQYF.

In its sample, this clone was seen many times. The rearrangement uses TRBV10-1 and TRBJ1-1; the D gene is possibly TRBD1 (6 bases). V was cut by 1 base and J by 0 bases, with 21 bases left in between. The germline CDR1 and CDR2 sequences are WNHNN and SYGVQD (reference sequence). The CDR3 contains 19 residues. The CDR3 sequence: CASSEFRGLPGTVNTEAFF. In DNA, the CDR3 is TGCGCCAGCAGTGAGTTTAGGGGGTTACCGGGGACGGTGAACACTGAAGCTTTCTTT.

The V call is TRBV3-1 (or the pseudogene TRBV3-2), the J call TRBJ2-3; 10 bases fit TRBD2. CDR3 length equals 15 residues. The V segment lost 1 base and the J segment 6 bases; nucleotides outside the gene matches: 4. Germline V gene sequence: CDR1 LGHDT, CDR2 YNNKEL (reference sequence). CDR3 sequence: CASSQALAGADTQYF. DNA for the CDR3: TGTGCCAGCAGCCAAGCTCTAGCGGGGGCCGATACGCAGTATTTT.

The gene calls are TRBV6-5 and TRBJ1-2; 8 positions match TRBD1. The CDR3 length is 13 residues. The germline CDR1 and CDR2 sequences are MNHEY and SVGAGI. The V segment lost 6 bases and the J segment 7 bases; nucleotides outside the gene matches: 7. CDR3 sequence (DNA): TGTGCCAGCAGGGACAGGGTAGCCTCTGGCTACACCTTC. This codes for CASRDRVASGYTF.

The rearrangement links TRBV15 to TRBJ2-7, with TRBD1 matching over 7 bases. The CDR3 runs to 13 residues. Germline trimming cut 4 bases from V and 6 bases from J; bases unmatched to any gene: 6. The germline gives CDR1 LNHNV, CDR2 YYDKDF (reference sequence). CDR3 in amino acids: CATSTTGTVEQYF. The CDR3, as DNA: TGTGCCACCAGCACGACCGGGACAGTCGAGCAGTACTTC.

In its sample, this clone was seen a few times. CDR3 sequence (DNA): TGTGCCAGCAGCCAGGGGTCTGAAGCTTTCTTT. Protein product: CASSQGSEAFF. This chain connects TRBV6-2 or TRBV6-3 to TRBJ1-1; D perhaps matches TRBD1 (6 bases). This CDR3 is 11 amino acids long. The germline gives CDR1 MNHEY, CDR2 SVGEGT. Trimming shortened V by 6 bases and J by 6 bases, and 8 bases separated the two germline ends.

The chain is built from TRBV5-1 and TRBJ2-1, with 9 bases fitting TRBD1. There are 16 residues in the CDR3. Trimming took 2 bases from V and 8 from J; bases not matched to a gene: 11. Germline CDR1 is SGHRS and CDR2 is YFSETQ. The CDR3 loop is CASSLQGAASNDEQFF. The CDR3 DNA sequence: TGCGCCAGCAGCTTACAGGGGGCTGCGTCTAACGATGAGCAGTTCTTC.

V is TRBV12-3 or TRBV12-4 and J is TRBJ2-2; no clear D. The CDR3 runs 12 residues. Trimming removed 6 bases at V and 8 bases at J, with 10 bases between. The CDR3 bases are TGTGCCAGCAGGGTACAGACAGGGGAGCTGTTTTTT. This codes for CASRVQTGELFF.

V usage is TRBV7-9 and J usage is TRBJ1-1; D gene ambiguous. The V end lost 0 bases, the J end lost 3 bases, and 8 bases lay between the germline ends. The CDR3 spans 14 residues. In germline, CDR1 is SEHNR, CDR2 FQNEAQ (reference sequence). The CDR3 DNA reads TGTGCCAGCAGCTTAGCTAGCGGGCACACTGAAGCTTTCTTT. This sequence encodes CASSLASGHTEAFF.

The table lists this clone with a few counts. The chain recombines TRBV19 with TRBJ2-3, with D possibly being TRBD2 (6 bases). This CDR3 contains 15 residues. The germline gives CDR1 LNHDA, CDR2 SQIVND (reference sequence). Trimming cost V 5 bases and J 2 bases, with 14 bases left between them. The CDR3 DNA reads TGTGCCAGTAGTCAAATGGCGGGGACCACAGATACGCAGTATTTT. It yields the protein CASSQMAGTTDTQYF.

In this sample, this clone turned up once. The V call is TRBV2, the J call TRBJ2-3, with TRBD1 matching over 7 bases. The CDR3 spans 15 residues. Germline loops: CDR1 SNHLY, CDR2 FYNNEI. Trimming cost V 6 bases and J 3 bases; bases outside gene matches: 9. CDR3 sequence reads: CASSFPTRGTDTQYF. In DNA form, the CDR3 reads TGTGCCAGCAGCTTTCCAACCAGGGGGACAGATACGCAGTATTTT.

The chain joins TRBV10-1 to TRBJ2-1; 9 bases agree with TRBD2. The CDR3 has 15 residues. Germline assignment: CDR1 WNHNN and CDR2 SYGVQD (reference sequence). With 5 bases clipped from V and 9 bases from J, the junction kept 11 bases outside the gene matches. This CDR3 is CASSKLSGGQGEQFF. The CDR3 DNA reads TGCGCCAGCAGTAAGTTGAGCGGGGGGCAAGGTGAGCAGTTCTTC.

The count of this clone is one. The V gene is TRBV19, the J gene TRBJ2-2; D possibly corresponds to TRBD2 (5 bases). V was clipped by 7 bases and J by 5 bases, with 11 bases between them. Germline V CDR1 and CDR2: LNHDA, SQIVND (reference sequence). The CDR3 extends over 13 amino acids. In DNA form, the CDR3 reads TGTGCCAGTACCGGACCGGGGACCGGGGAGCTGTTTTTT. Encoded protein: CASTGPGTGELFF.

The rearrangement joins TRBV11-2 to TRBJ2-5, with 7 bases that match TRBD1. The CDR3 consists of 13 residues. Germline V gene data show CDR1 as SGHAT and CDR2 as FQNNGV. J was trimmed by 1 base and V by 5 bases; bases with no gene match: 1. The CDR3: CASSRDSQETQYF. In nucleotides, the CDR3 is TGTGCCAGCAGCCGGGACAGCCAAGAGACCCAGTACTTC.